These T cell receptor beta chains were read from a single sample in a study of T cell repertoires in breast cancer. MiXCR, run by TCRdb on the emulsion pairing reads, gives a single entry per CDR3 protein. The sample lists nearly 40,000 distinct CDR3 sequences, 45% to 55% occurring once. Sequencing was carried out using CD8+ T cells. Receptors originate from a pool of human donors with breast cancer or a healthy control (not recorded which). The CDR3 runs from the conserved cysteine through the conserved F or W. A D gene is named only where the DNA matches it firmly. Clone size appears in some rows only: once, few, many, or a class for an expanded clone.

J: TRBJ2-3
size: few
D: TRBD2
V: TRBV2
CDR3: CASSELAGRTDTQYF
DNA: TGTGCCAGCAGTGAACTAGCGGGACGCACAGATACGCAGTATTTT

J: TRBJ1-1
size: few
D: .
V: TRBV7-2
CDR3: CASSLYGERNTEAFF
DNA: TGTGCCAGCAGCTTATATGGGGAACGCAACACTGAAGCTTTCTTT

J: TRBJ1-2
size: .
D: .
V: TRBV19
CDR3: CASSDQRANYGYTF
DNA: TGTGCCAGTAGTGATCAGAGAGCTAACTATGGCTACACCTTC

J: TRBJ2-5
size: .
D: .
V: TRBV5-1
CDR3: CASSKNQGYQETQYF
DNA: TGCGCCAGCAGCAAGAACCAGGGGTACCAAGAGACCCAGTACTTC

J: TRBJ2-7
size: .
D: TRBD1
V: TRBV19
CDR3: CASSNRDRVVEQYF
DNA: TGTGCCAGTAGTAACCGGGACAGGGTGGTCGAGCAGTACTTC

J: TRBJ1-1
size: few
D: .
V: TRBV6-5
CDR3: CASSYEGRSEAFF
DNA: TGTGCCAGCAGTTACGAGGGGCGGTCTGAAGCTTTCTTT

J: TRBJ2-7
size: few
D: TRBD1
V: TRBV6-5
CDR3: CASRRGLGGPRVGKTSYEQYF
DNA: TGTGCCAGCAGGAGGGGCCTAGGGGGCCCTCGCGTCGGGAAGACCTCCTACGAGCAGTACTTC

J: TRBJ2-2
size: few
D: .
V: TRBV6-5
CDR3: CASSYSKGPGELFF
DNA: TGTGCCAGCAGTTACTCGAAAGGGCCCGGGGAGCTGTTTTTT

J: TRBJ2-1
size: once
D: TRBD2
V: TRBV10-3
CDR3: CAISDYTSGLQDEQFF
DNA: TGTGCCATCAGTGATTATACTAGCGGTCTCCAGGATGAGCAGTTCTTC

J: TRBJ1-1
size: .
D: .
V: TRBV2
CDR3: CASLGGNTEAFF
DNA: TGTGCCAGCTTGGGGGGGAACACTGAAGCTTTCTTT

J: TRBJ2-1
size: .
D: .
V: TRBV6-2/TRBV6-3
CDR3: CASSYSAGTPSNEQFF
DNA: TGTGCCAGCAGTTACTCGGCGGGAACCCCCTCCAATGAGCAGTTCTTC

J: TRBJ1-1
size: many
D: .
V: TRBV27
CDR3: CASSRRTSLNTEAFF
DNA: TGTGCCAGCAGCAGAAGAACTAGTCTCAACACTGAAGCTTTCTTT

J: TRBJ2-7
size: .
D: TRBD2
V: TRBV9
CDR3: CASSVGSGSYEQYF
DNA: TGTGCCAGCAGCGTAGGTAGCGGGAGCTACGAGCAGTACTTC

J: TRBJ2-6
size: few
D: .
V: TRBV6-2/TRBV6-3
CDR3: CASSYRGSGANVLTF
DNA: TGTGCCAGCAGTTACCGCGGGTCTGGGGCCAACGTCCTGACTTTC

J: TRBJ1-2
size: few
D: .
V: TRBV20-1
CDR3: CSASRGAEDYGYTF
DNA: TGCAGTGCTAGTAGAGGGGCTGAGGACTATGGCTACACCTTC

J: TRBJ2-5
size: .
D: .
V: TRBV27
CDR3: CASRSTMGETQYF
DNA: TGTGCCAGCAGGTCCACCATGGGAGAGACCCAGTACTTC

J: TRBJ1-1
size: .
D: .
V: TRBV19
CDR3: CAGSTPGRVSNTEAFF
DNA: TGTGCCGGTAGCACTCCAGGGAGGGTATCGAACACTGAAGCTTTCTTT

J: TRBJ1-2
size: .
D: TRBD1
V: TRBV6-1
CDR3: CASSDRTGRGNYTF
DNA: TGTGCCAGCAGTGACAGGACAGGGAGGGGGAACTACACCTTC

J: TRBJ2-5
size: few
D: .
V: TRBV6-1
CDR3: CASSDSEWETQYF
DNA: TGTGCCAGCAGTGATTCCGAGTGGGAGACCCAGTACTTC

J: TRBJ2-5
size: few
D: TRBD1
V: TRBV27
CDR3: CASSWDRGETQYF
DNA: TGTGCCAGCAGTTGGGACAGGGGGGAGACCCAGTACTTC

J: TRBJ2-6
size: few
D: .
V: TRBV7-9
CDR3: CASSLAGGANVLTF
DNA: TGTGCCAGCAGCTTAGCGGGGGGGGCCAACGTCCTGACTTTC

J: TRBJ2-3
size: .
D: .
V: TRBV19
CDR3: CASSMAQGIGTDTQYF
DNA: TGTGCCAGTAGTATGGCTCAGGGGATAGGCACAGATACGCAGTATTTT

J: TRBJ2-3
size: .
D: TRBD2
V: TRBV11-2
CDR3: CASSRLAGTDTQYF
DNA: TGTGCCAGCAGCCGACTAGCGGGCACAGATACGCAGTATTTT

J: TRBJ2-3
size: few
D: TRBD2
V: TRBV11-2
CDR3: CASSRAGALADTQYF
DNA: TGTGCCAGCAGCCGAGCGGGGGCCCTCGCAGATACGCAGTATTTT

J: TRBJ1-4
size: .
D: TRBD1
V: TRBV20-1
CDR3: CSARDTRGQLNEKLFF
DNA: TGCAGTGCTAGAGATACGAGGGGGCAACTTAATGAAAAACTGTTTTTT

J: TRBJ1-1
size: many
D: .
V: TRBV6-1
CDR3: CASSPYGNTEAFF
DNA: TGTGCCAGCAGCCCCTACGGGAACACTGAAGCTTTCTTT

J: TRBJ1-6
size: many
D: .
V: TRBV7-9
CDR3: CASSLTGSDSPLHF
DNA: TGTGCCAGCAGCCTTACAGGGAGCGATTCACCCCTCCACTTT

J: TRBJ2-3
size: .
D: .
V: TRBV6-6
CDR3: CASSRGPDTDMQYF
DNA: TGTGCCAGCAGTAGGGGACCCGACACAGATATGCAGTATTTT

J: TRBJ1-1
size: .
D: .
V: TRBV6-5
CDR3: CASSKAGTEAFF
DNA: TGTGCCAGCTCGAAAGCTGGAACTGAAGCTTTCTTT

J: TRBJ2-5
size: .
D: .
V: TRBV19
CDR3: CASSIRRGDPGETQYF
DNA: TGTGCCAGTAGTATAAGGCGCGGGGATCCGGGAGAGACCCAGTACTTC

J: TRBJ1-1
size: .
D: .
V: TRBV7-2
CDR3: CASSLRAGGAFF
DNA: TGTGCCAGCAGCTTAAGGGCGGGGGGAGCTTTCTTT